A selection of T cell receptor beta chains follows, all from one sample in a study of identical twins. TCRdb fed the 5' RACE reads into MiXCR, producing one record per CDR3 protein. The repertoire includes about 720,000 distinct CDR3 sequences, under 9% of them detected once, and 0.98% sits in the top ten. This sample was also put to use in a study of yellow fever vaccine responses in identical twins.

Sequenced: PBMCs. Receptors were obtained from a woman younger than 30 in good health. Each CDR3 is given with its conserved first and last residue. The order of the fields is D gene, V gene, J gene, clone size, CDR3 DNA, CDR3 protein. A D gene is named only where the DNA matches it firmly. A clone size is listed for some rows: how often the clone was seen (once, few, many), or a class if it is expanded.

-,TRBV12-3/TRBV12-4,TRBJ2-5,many,TGTGCCAGCAGTTTAGCGCCGTTGAATAACCAAGAGACCCAGTACTTC,CASSLAPLNNQETQYF
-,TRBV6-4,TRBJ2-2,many,TGTGCCAGCAGCCCCGGGATACTAAACACCGGGGAGCTGTTTTTT,CASSPGILNTGELFF
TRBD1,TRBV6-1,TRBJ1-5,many,TGTGCCAGTTCCCGGACAGGGGATCAGCCCCAGCATTTT,CASSRTGDQPQHF
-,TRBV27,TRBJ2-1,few,TGTGCCAGCAGTTTATCTCGGACAGACAATGAGCAGTTCTTC,CASSLSRTDNEQFF
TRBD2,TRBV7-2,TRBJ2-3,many,TGTGCCAGCAGCTTTCGACTAGCGGGAGTGGCTGATACGCAGTATTTT,CASSFRLAGVADTQYF
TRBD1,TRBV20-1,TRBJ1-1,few,TGCAGTGCTAGTCCGGCGGGGTTGTTGGGACAGGGATCTTTCTTT,CSASPAGLLGQGSFF
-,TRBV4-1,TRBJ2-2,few,TGCGCCAGCAGCCAACGGTTAGAAGGGACCGGGGAGCTGTTTTTT,CASSQRLEGTGELFF
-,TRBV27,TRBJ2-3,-,TGTGCCAGCAGTGACCGACAGGCACAGCAGTATTTT,CASSDRQAQQYF
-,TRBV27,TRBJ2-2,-,TGTGCCAGCATAAAGGGTAACACCGGGGAGCTGTTTTTT,CASIKGNTGELFF
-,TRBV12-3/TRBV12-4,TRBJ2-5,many,TGTGCCAGCAGGTCCACAGGGTTGGAGACCCAGTACTTC,CASRSTGLETQYF
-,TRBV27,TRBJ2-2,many,TGTGCCAGCAGTTTATCATCAACCGGGGAGCTGTTTTTT,CASSLSSTGELFF
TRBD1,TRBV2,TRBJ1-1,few,TGTGCCAGCAGTCAACAGGGGATGTGGACTGAAGCTTTCTTT,CASSQQGMWTEAFF
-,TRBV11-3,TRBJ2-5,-,TGTGCCAGCAGCTTACAGCGGACCTTTCAAGAGACCCAGTACTTC,CASSLQRTFQETQYF
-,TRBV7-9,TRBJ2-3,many,TGTGCCAGCAGCTTAGTGGTCGGGAGCGCAGATACGCAGTATTTT,CASSLVVGSADTQYF
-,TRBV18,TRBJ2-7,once,TGTGCCAGCACACCACCTATAAGCGACGAGCAGTACTTC,CASTPPISDEQYF
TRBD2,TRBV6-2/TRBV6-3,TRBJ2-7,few,TGTGCCAGCAGTGACGGACTAGCGGTCGAGCAGTACTTC,CASSDGLAVEQYF